This T cell receptor beta chain was recovered during a study of lymphopenia after photon versus proton radiotherapy. General observations from the study: Authors raise, but do not show, better survival with proton therapy. Post-nadir diversity loss with photons came from oligoclonal expansion, particularly CD8+ Temra cells. Proton therapy kept repertoires fairly stable, unlike photons, which gained effector/memory cells. Post-nadir TCR diversity decline inversely tracked overall survival among those who died.

About this clone: The antigen remains unidentified.

Clones were sequenced by immunoSEQ multiplex PCR, and TCRdb holds only the in-frame ones, with some missing. The data hold some 31,000 clones, with about 87% observed a single time. CDR3 length equals 16 residues. With V trimmed by 3 bases and J by 1 base, 5 bases remained unmatched. Germline V gene lookup returns CDR1 KGHSH and CDR2 LQKENI. This sequence was found in a woman aged 70-85 years with pancreatic cancer. The sample here was peripheral blood, taken from a patient treated with proton-based radiotherapy. The chain carries TRBV18 and TRBJ1-5, with TRBD1 matching 8 bases. The CDR3 DNA is TGTGCCAGCTCACCTTCAGGGGGCCGAAGCAATCAGCCCCAGCATTTT. It specifies CASSPSGGRSNQPQHF.